The 32 T cell receptor beta chains below come from one sample, sequenced in a study of T-cell memory formation after mild COVID-19. In TCRdb, the 5' RACE reads were re-called with MiXCR into one record per CDR3 protein. There are a few hundred thousand distinct CDR3 sequences in the sample; over 20% occur only once, and about an eighth lies in the top ten. The specimen was PBMCs or a T cell subset sorted from them (not recorded which). The receptors were sampled from an adult woman who had mild COVID-19 (a few samples of this study predate the infection). Cell type and time point are not known.

The chain employs TRBV6-5 and TRBJ2-7, with 7 bases matching TRBD2. V lost 6 bases to trimming and J lost 5 bases; unmatched junction nucleotides: 7. Germline lookup yields CDR1 MNHEY and CDR2 SVGAGI. This CDR3 spans 13 amino acids. The chain's CDR3 is CASSGTTFDEQYF. The DNA for the CDR3 is TGTGCCAGCAGCGGGACTACCTTCGACGAGCAGTACTTC.

V gene TRBV10-2 combines with J gene TRBJ2-3; D is unresolved. The germline gives CDR1 WSHSY, CDR2 SAAADI. CDR3 size: 15 residues. The V end lost 2 bases, the J end lost 0 bases, and 9 bases lay between the germline ends. CDR3 in amino acids: CASSETQASTDTQYF. Written as DNA, the CDR3 is TGCGCCAGCAGTGAGACGCAAGCTAGCACAGATACGCAGTATTTT.

The J gene is TRBJ1-5, the V gene TRBV12-3 or TRBV12-4; D call uncertain. V was cut by 0 bases and J by 6 bases, with 6 bases left in between. The CDR3 covers 13 residues. The CDR3 protein is CASSLARVQPQHF. CDR3 nucleotide sequence: TGTGCCAGCAGTTTAGCGCGGGTTCAGCCCCAGCATTTT.

J is TRBJ1-5 and V is TRBV7-2; D might be TRBD1 (6 bases). The CDR3 has 14 residues. CDR1 SGHTA and CDR2 FQGNSA come from the germline V gene. Trimming pared 4 bases from V and 5 bases from J, leaving 12 bases between. This CDR3 is CASSSPRGDQPQHF. The CDR3 DNA is TGTGCCAGCAGCTCCCCGAGGGGGGATCAGCCCCAGCATTTT.

The chain employs TRBV24-1 and TRBJ2-2; D not resolved. The germline V gene has CDR1 KGHDR and CDR2 SFDVKD. The CDR3 is 16 residues long. The ends were cut back, 3 bases at V and 1 base at J, with 11 bases in the middle. CDR3 sequence (DNA): TGTGCCACCAGTGATCCCAGCGACGGGAACACCGGGGAGCTGTTTTTT. This encodes CATSDPSDGNTGELFF.

The chain links TRBV5-1 to TRBJ2-3, with D possibly matching TRBD1 (5 bases). Germline V gives CDR1 SGHRS, CDR2 YFSETQ. This CDR3 comprises 16 residues. V was clipped by 5 bases and J by 6 bases, with 22 bases between them. The CDR3 nucleotides are TGCGCCAGCAGAGTTCCGCAGGGCCCTGATTTCGATACGCAGTATTTT. It translates to CASRVPQGPDFDTQYF.

This clonotype was counted only a few times. The chain uses TRBV7-2 and TRBJ2-6; 10 bases align to TRBD1. The CDR3 consists of 17 residues. After removal of 5 bases from V and 4 bases from J, the junction contained 8 bases not matched to a gene. Germline CDR1 is SGHTA and CDR2 is FQGNSA. As DNA, the CDR3 is TGTGCCAGCAGCCCCGGGACAGGGGCCCCCGGGGCCAACGTCCTGACTTTC. Its protein product is CASSPGTGAPGANVLTF.

This clonotype was observed a few times. The chain couples TRBV5-1 to TRBJ2-3, with D hard to call. Trimming shortened V by 0 bases and J by 5 bases, and 10 bases separated the two germline ends. Germline CDR1 SGHRS, CDR2 YFSETQ. The CDR3 consists of 14 residues. CDR3 protein: CASSLERMEDTQYF. DNA for the CDR3: TGCGCCAGCAGCTTGGAAAGAATGGAAGATACGCAGTATTTT.

The chain has TRBV20-1 and TRBJ2-7, with 8 bases identical to TRBD1. CDR3 length: 14 residues. CDR1 and CDR2 (germline): DFQATT, SNEGSKA (reference sequence). The J segment lost 3 bases and the V segment lost 1 base, leaving 5 bases of the junction unmatched. The CDR3 DNA reads as TGCAGTGCTAGAGGGACAGGGACCTACTACGAGCAGTACTTC. Amino acids: CSARGTGTYYEQYF.

V gene TRBV21-1 combines with J gene TRBJ1-1; the D call of TRBD1 is as the table states it, not checked on the DNA. TRBV21-1 counts as a pseudogene. This CDR3 region has 15 residues. Here the CDR3 reads CASSSTLTGTTEAFF. CDR3 nucleotide sequence: TGTGCCAGCAGCAGCACCCTTACAGGGACCACTGAAGCTTTCTTT.

This clonotype was detected only a few times. The J gene is TRBJ2-7, the V gene TRBV20-1; the match to TRBD2 covers 11 bases. This CDR3 contains 16 residues. Germline-derived CDR1 and CDR2 are DFQATT and SNEGSKA (reference sequence). Trimming at V came to 2 bases and at J to 4 bases, leaving 10 bases not matched to a gene. CDR3 amino acids: CSARNSGRAAEYEQYF. The CDR3 DNA sequence: TGCAGTGCTAGAAATAGCGGGAGGGCAGCCGAATACGAGCAGTACTTC.

This chain links TRBV27 with TRBJ2-3; D is ambiguous. The germline V gene has CDR1 MNHEY and CDR2 SMNVEV (reference sequence). The V end was cut by 4 bases, the J end by 2 bases, with 10 bases between. This CDR3 is built from 14 residues. The CDR3 is CASSSRPLTDTQYF. The CDR3 DNA reads TGTGCCAGCAGTTCCCGCCCCCTCACAGATACGCAGTATTTT.

The sample holds a few counts of this clonotype. The V and J genes are TRBV9 and TRBJ2-1; D is perhaps TRBD1 (5 bases). The germline V and J ends were trimmed by 3 bases and 3 bases, with 13 bases remaining between them. The CDR3 is 15 amino acids. Looked up from germline, CDR1 is SGDLS and CDR2 is YYNGEE. The CDR3 sequence is CASSASGIDYNEQFF. The CDR3 DNA sequence: TGTGCCAGCAGCGCCTCAGGGATCGACTACAATGAGCAGTTCTTC.

This clonotype was detected many times. The genes are TRBV5-1 and TRBJ2-1, with D unclear. The CDR3 has 14 residues. Looked up from germline, CDR1 is SGHRS and CDR2 is YFSETQ. V lost 0 bases and J lost 3, with 7 bases in between. The CDR3 protein is CASSLGQVYNEQFF. The DNA for the CDR3 is TGCGCCAGCAGCTTGGGGCAGGTCTACAATGAGCAGTTCTTC.

The genes are TRBV6-2 or TRBV6-3 and TRBJ1-2; 11 bases line up with TRBD1. The CDR3 is 18 amino acids. The trim removed 2 bases at V and 4 bases at J, leaving 12 bases unmatched. Per germline, CDR1 MNHEY and CDR2 SVGEGT. The CDR3 DNA reads as TGTGCCAGCAGTTACGACCCCCGGACAGGGGGCCACCCCTATGGCTACACCTTC. Protein product: CASSYDPRTGGHPYGYTF.

This clonotype occurred a few times. The genes are TRBV29-1 and TRBJ2-2; D not certain. Germline CDR1 SQVTM, CDR2 ANQGSEA. V lost 1 base and J lost 0, with 6 bases in between. This CDR3 is built from 14 residues. For the CDR3, the DNA is TGCAGCGTTGAAGCGCAGACGAACACCGGGGAGCTGTTTTTT. Translation: CSVEAQTNTGELFF.

This clonotype was seen only once. The chain employs TRBV5-1 and TRBJ1-4; no definite D call. Trimming removed 0 bases at V and 6 bases at J, with 6 bases between. Looked up from germline, CDR1 is SGHRS and CDR2 is YFSETQ. This CDR3 is built from 13 residues. The CDR3 is CASSLDSHEKLFF. The CDR3 region has the DNA TGCGCCAGCAGCTTGGATTCCCATGAAAAACTGTTTTTT.

The CDR3, as DNA: TGCGCCAGCCGACCGGGACAAGACCGAGGGGCAACTAATGAAAAACTGTTTTTT. Its protein product is CASRPGQDRGATNEKLFF. V is TRBV5-1 and J is TRBJ1-4, with D possibly being TRBD1 (6 bases). V lost 7 bases and J 0 bases, leaving 22 bases between the germline ends. The CDR3 loop spans 18 amino acids. Germline V gene lookup returns CDR1 SGHRS and CDR2 YFSETQ.

The V call is TRBV9, the J call TRBJ1-6; D might be TRBD1 (6 bases). Germline V gene lookup returns CDR1 SGDLS and CDR2 YYNGEE. This CDR3 comprises 14 residues. Trimming cost V 4 bases and J 5 bases, with 10 bases left between them. Here the CDR3 reads CASSPGQNNSPLHF. Written as DNA, the CDR3 is TGTGCCAGCAGCCCCGGACAGAATAATTCACCCCTCCACTTT.

The chain combines TRBV29-1 with TRBJ1-1, with D perhaps TRBD1 (5 bases). Germline V gene data show CDR1 as SQVTM and CDR2 as ANQGSEA. The CDR3 extends over 11 amino acids. V was clipped by 7 bases and J by 4 bases, with 10 bases between them. CDR3 sequence: CSGMGGTEAFF. The CDR3 region has the DNA TGCAGCGGGATGGGGGGCACTGAAGCTTTCTTT. Filled out from reference TRBV29-1 and TRBJ1-1, the complete variable domain reads SAVISQKPSRDICQRGTSLTIQCQVDSQVTMMFWYRQQPGQSLTLIATANQGSEATYESGFVIDKFPISRPNLTFSTLTVSNMSPEDSSIYLCSGMGGTEAFFGQGTRLTVV.

The rearrangement links TRBV15 to TRBJ1-5; no reliable D call. The CDR3 consists of 14 residues. The germline V gene has CDR1 LNHNV and CDR2 YYDKDF (reference sequence). Between the trimmed V and J ends, which lost 0 bases and 7 bases, there was a span of 10 bases. The CDR3 spells CATSRDSGSQPQHF. In DNA form, the CDR3 reads TGTGCCACCAGCAGAGATTCGGGGTCCCAGCCCCAGCATTTT.

There are a few counts of this clonotype. V gene TRBV11-2 combines with J gene TRBJ2-3; weak D call: TRBD2 (6 bases). The CDR3 contains 11 residues. V gave up 5 bases and J gave up 6 bases, with 6 bases separating them. Germline V lookup: CDR1 SGHAT, CDR2 FQNNGV. CDR3 protein: CASSGGDTQYF. The CDR3 region has the DNA TGTGCCAGCAGCGGGGGGGATACGCAGTATTTT.

This clonotype was detected only a few times. The J gene is TRBJ2-3, the V gene TRBV29-1; a weak D match, TRBD2 (6 bases). The CDR3 contains 12 residues. CDR1 SQVTM and CDR2 ANQGSEA come from the germline V gene. CDR3 in amino acids: CSGTGDLDTQYF. CDR3 sequence (DNA): TGCAGTGGGACGGGGGATTTAGATACGCAGTATTTT.

The CDR3 here is CASSVPSSPGGKEKLFF. Here the CDR3 DNA reads TGTGCCAGCAGCGTACCCTCCTCACCCGGGGGGAAGGAAAAACTGTTTTTT. The gene calls are TRBV9 and TRBJ1-4, with TRBD1 as a possible D gene (5 bases). The germline V and J ends were trimmed by 1 base and 8 bases, with 21 bases remaining between them. Germline V gene sequence: CDR1 SGDLS, CDR2 YYNGEE. This CDR3 comprises 17 residues.

Only a few counts were recorded for this clonotype. The rearrangement joins TRBV27 to TRBJ2-7; D is uncertain. V lost 2 bases, J lost 0 bases, and 5 bases lay in between. Germline V gene lookup returns CDR1 MNHEY and CDR2 SMNVEV (reference sequence). This CDR3 has 13 amino acids. CDR3 DNA sequence: TGTGCCAGCAGTTTAACCGTCTCCTACGAGCAGTACTTC. Translation gives CASSLTVSYEQYF.

This clonotype was recorded a few times. The V and J genes are TRBV12-3 or TRBV12-4 and TRBJ1-5, with D possibly matching TRBD1 (5 bases). V was cut by 5 bases and J by 14 bases, with 25 bases left in between. The CDR3 is 15 amino acids. The CDR3 bases are TGTGCCAGCAGTCCCGCCGGGGGACTACCAAGATATAAGCATTTT. Translation gives CASSPAGGLPRYKHF.

This sequence joins TRBV12-3 or TRBV12-4 and TRBJ2-3, with 9 bases that match TRBD2. The CDR3 has 15 amino acids. Trimming at V came to 6 bases and at J to 2 bases, leaving 6 bases not matched to a gene. The CDR3 DNA reads as TGTGCCAGCAGGCTTAGCGGGGGATACACAGATACGCAGTATTTT. Its protein product is CASRLSGGYTDTQYF.

This clonotype was counted between two and nine times. The chain employs TRBV5-5 and TRBJ2-7, with D perhaps TRBD1 (6 bases). Germline CDR1 is SGHKS and CDR2 is YYEKEE (reference sequence). This CDR3 has 14 residues. With 4 bases removed from V and 2 bases from J, the gap between germline ends came to 13 bases. The CDR3 DNA reads TGTGCCAGCAGCCTAGGGGACATCACCTACGAGCAGTACTTC. This encodes CASSLGDITYEQYF.

In this sample, this clonotype turned up many times. The chain uses TRBV19 and TRBJ2-3; 10 bases are a match to TRBD2. The J segment lost 2 bases and the V segment lost 5 bases, leaving 4 bases of the junction unmatched. Germline V gene data show CDR1 as LNHDA and CDR2 as SQIVND (reference sequence). The CDR3 is 15 amino acids. In DNA form, the CDR3 reads TGTGCCAGTAGTTCGCTAGCGGGAGCCACAGATACGCAGTATTTT. It yields the protein CASSSLAGATDTQYF.

The gene calls are TRBV14 and TRBJ2-7; D possibly matches TRBD1 or TRBD2 (5 bases each). Per germline, CDR1 SGHDN and CDR2 FVKESK. The V end lost 0 bases, the J end lost 2 bases, and 11 bases lay between the germline ends. CDR3 size: 15 residues. CDR3 sequence: CASSQEMRGAYEQYF. For the CDR3, the DNA is TGTGCCAGCAGCCAAGAAATGAGGGGAGCCTACGAGCAGTACTTC.

This clonotype has a handful of counts. V and J are TRBV20-1 and TRBJ2-1; D ambiguous. The V end lost 0 bases, the J end lost 8 bases, and 8 bases lay between the germline ends. Germline-derived CDR1 and CDR2 are DFQATT and SNEGSKA (reference sequence). This CDR3 is built from 12 residues. CDR3 sequence (DNA): TGCAGTGCTAGAGATTACGGCCATGAGCAGTTCTTC. It specifies CSARDYGHEQFF.

This clonotype appeared a few times. The chain is built from TRBV4-2 and TRBJ1-2, with 7 bases matching TRBD1. The V gene end was trimmed by 3 bases and the J gene end by 8 bases; junction bases not matched to a gene: 12. The CDR3 runs 15 residues. Germline CDR1 and CDR2: LGHNA and YNFKEQ. The CDR3 reads CASSQVTGYSKGYTF. In nucleotides, the CDR3 is TGTGCCAGCAGCCAGGTGACAGGGTATTCTAAAGGCTACACCTTC.